The 31 T cell receptor beta chains below come from one sample, sequenced in a study of cytomegalovirus exposure and HLA in healthy donors. 60 Vbeta and 13 Jbeta primers were used in PCR. Sequencing was performed with immunoSEQ multiplex PCR; in TCRdb, only in-frame clones are kept and a portion is missing. The sample lists some 150,000 clones, 60% to 80% occurring once. Material: PBMCs. The receptors stem from a man between 35 and 55 years old in good health and CMV-seronegative.

The chain links TRBV19 to TRBJ1-6; possible D gene TRBD1, 6 bases. The length of the CDR3 is 16 residues. The V gene's germline CDR1 is LNHDA and CDR2 SQIVND (reference sequence). V lost 7 bases, J lost 0 bases, and 13 bases lay in between. CDR3 sequence reads: CASTIRGSSYNSPLHF. The DNA of the CDR3 is TGTGCCAGTACCATCAGGGGAAGCTCCTATAATTCACCCCTCCACTTT.

This clone was seen a handful of times. V and J are TRBV30 and TRBJ1-5; D possibly corresponds to TRBD1 (5 bases). Germline V lookup: CDR1 GTSNPN, CDR2 SVGIG (reference sequence). The CDR3 is made up of 14 amino acids. Trimming stripped 0 bases from V and 7 bases from J, with 13 bases between. This CDR3 reads CAWSVGQGRQPQHF. In nucleotides, the CDR3 is TGTGCCTGGAGTGTAGGGCAGGGTCGCCAGCCCCAGCATTTT.

The chain couples TRBV4-2 to TRBJ1-1, with D possibly matching TRBD1 (5 bases). Germline assignment: CDR1 LGHNA and CDR2 YNFKEQ. The CDR3 runs 15 residues. V lost 4 bases and J lost 3, with 15 bases in between. The CDR3 protein is CASSPGQETDTEAFF. As DNA, the CDR3 is TGTGCCAGCAGCCCTGGACAAGAAACGGACACTGAAGCTTTCTTT.

The chain recombines TRBV5-1 with TRBJ2-1, with 13 nucleotides matching TRBD2. The V gene end was trimmed by 5 bases and the J gene end by 1 base; junction bases not matched to a gene: 3. Germline assignment: CDR1 SGHRS and CDR2 YFSETQ. This CDR3 region has 16 residues. CDR3 DNA: TGCGCCAGCAGAGGGACTAGCGGGGCATCCTACAATGAGCAGTTCTTC. This sequence encodes CASRGTSGASYNEQFF.

The rearrangement joins TRBV29-1 to TRBJ1-1; D is possibly TRBD1 (5 bases). V was clipped by 3 bases and J by 2 bases, with 10 bases between them. The length of the CDR3 is 13 residues. Germline CDR1 is SQVTM and CDR2 is ANQGSEA. CDR3 nucleotide sequence: TGCAGCGTTGAGTGGGGGGACAACACTGAAGCTTTCTTT. It codes for CSVEWGDNTEAFF.

The rearrangement uses TRBV29-1 and TRBJ2-7, with a weak D call TRBD1 (6 bases). This CDR3 spans 11 amino acids. V lost 5 bases, J lost 1 base, and 6 bases lay in between. CDR1 and CDR2 from the germline V gene are SQVTM and ANQGSEA. CDR3 loop: CSVRGSYEQYF. The CDR3, as DNA: TGCAGCGTTAGGGGGTCCTACGAGCAGTACTTC.

The rearrangement links TRBV2 to TRBJ2-5; the match to TRBD1 covers 7 bases. The DNA end lines up better with TRBJ2-7; the J call may be wrong. The germline V gene encodes CDR1 SNHLY and CDR2 FYNNEI. This CDR3 has 14 residues. The CDR3 region has the DNA TGTGCCAGCAGGTCACGACAGGGCACCTACGAGCAGTACTTC. Translation: CASRSRQGTYEQYF.

This clone was detected once. The CDR3 coding sequence is TGTGCCAGCAGTTACACGACAGGGTCCGAGCAGTACTTC. As protein: CASSYTTGSEQYF. The genes are TRBV6-5 and TRBJ2-7; TRBD1 matches at 7 bases. The germline V gene encodes CDR1 MNHEY and CDR2 SVGAGI. The CDR3 is 13 residues long. With 2 bases clipped from V and 6 bases from J, the junction kept 4 bases outside the gene matches.

This CDR3 is CASSDLGASSYEQYF. CDR3 coding DNA: TGTGCCAGCAGCGATCTGGGGGCCAGCTCCTACGAGCAGTACTTC. The chain couples TRBV7-8 to TRBJ2-7; TRBD1 might be the D (6 bases). Looked up from germline, CDR1 is SGHVS and CDR2 is FQNEAQ. Trimming left V 5 bases short and J 0 bases short, with 14 bases between. CDR3 length: 15 residues.

The V call is TRBV29-1, the J call TRBJ1-5, with D possibly being TRBD1 (6 bases). V was trimmed by 5 bases and J by 7 bases, leaving 18 bases between them. The CDR3 extends over 14 amino acids. Germline V gene data show CDR1 as SQVTM and CDR2 as ANQGSEA. CDR3: CSVLWGRGDQPQHF. The CDR3 DNA follows: TGCAGCGTTTTATGGGGCAGGGGAGACCAGCCCCAGCATTTT.

This sequence joins TRBV27 and TRBJ2-1; the match to TRBD1 covers 8 bases. The CDR3 runs to 14 residues. CDR1 is MNHEY, CDR2 SMNVEV, per germline (reference sequence). J was trimmed by 5 bases and V by 5 bases; bases with no gene match: 5. CDR3 in DNA: TGTGCCAGCAGTCAGGACAGGGAAAACAATGAGCAGTTCTTC. As protein: CASSQDRENNEQFF.

V gene TRBV5-4 combines with J gene TRBJ2-1; 10 bases align to TRBD2. V was clipped by 7 bases and J by 8 bases; unmatched bases: 15. The CDR3 is 16 amino acids. Germline lookup yields CDR1 SGHNT and CDR2 YYREEE (reference sequence). Written as DNA, the CDR3 is TGTGCCAGCGGAGCGGGGGGGCCTCGAAGTTTCGATGAGCAGTTCTTC. Translating it yields CASGAGGPRSFDEQFF.

This clone was counted only a few times. This chain uses TRBV27 with TRBJ2-7; the match to TRBD1 covers 8 bases. The CDR3 loop spans 16 amino acids. Trimming at V came to 6 bases and at J to 3 bases, leaving 13 bases not matched to a gene. The germline V gene encodes CDR1 MNHEY and CDR2 SMNVEV (reference sequence). The CDR3 DNA follows: TGTGCCAGCAGCCGGACGGACAGGGCTCCCCTCTACGAGCAGTACTTC. Protein: CASSRTDRAPLYEQYF.

This chain joins TRBV5-6 and TRBJ1-2, with 8 bases fitting TRBD1. The V gene's germline CDR1 is SGHDT and CDR2 YYEEEE. CDR3 length: 13 residues. V lost 0 bases to trimming and J lost 8 bases; unmatched junction nucleotides: 3. This chain's CDR3 is CASSLGQGQGYTF. The CDR3 DNA follows: TGTGCCAGCAGCTTGGGACAGGGGCAAGGCTACACCTTC.

The chain couples TRBV27 to TRBJ2-7; D perhaps matches TRBD1 (6 bases). The CDR3 runs to 15 residues. The V gene's germline CDR1 is MNHEY and CDR2 SMNVEV (reference sequence). Trimming cost V 2 bases and J 4 bases, with 15 bases left between them. The CDR3 loop is CASSLRPGVVYEQYF. Written as DNA, the CDR3 is TGTGCCAGCAGTTTAAGACCAGGGGTAGTTTACGAGCAGTACTTC.

V and J are TRBV5-4 and TRBJ1-2; TRBD1 matches at 8 bases. Germline CDR1 reads SGHNT; CDR2 reads YYREEE (reference sequence). With 0 bases clipped from V and 1 base from J, the junction kept 8 bases outside the gene matches. This CDR3 is built from 17 residues. The CDR3 region is CASSLAIGQGLNYGYTF. CDR3 coding DNA: TGTGCCAGCAGCTTGGCCATTGGACAGGGACTTAACTATGGCTACACCTTC.

This chain links TRBV25-1 with TRBJ1-6; 10 nucleotides agree with TRBD1. The V segment lost 8 bases and the J segment 10 bases; nucleotides outside the gene matches: 8. Germline V lookup: CDR1 MGHDK, CDR2 SYGVNS. The CDR3 consists of 14 residues. The CDR3 region is CASASGTGVSPLHF. In DNA, the CDR3 is TGTGCCAGCGCTTCCGGGACAGGGGTATCACCCCTCCACTTT.

The chain uses TRBV18 and TRBJ2-6; 8 nucleotides match TRBD2. V gave up 6 bases and J gave up 1 base; unmatched junction bases: 11. This CDR3 is 18 amino acids long. Germline assignment: CDR1 KGHSH and CDR2 LQKENI. The chain's CDR3 is CASSRQDLAGSGANVLTF. The CDR3 nucleotides read TGTGCCAGCTCTCGACAGGACTTAGCGGGGTCTGGGGCCAACGTCCTGACTTTC.

This clone turned up a few times. The rearrangement links TRBV5-5 to TRBJ1-2; no clear D gene. The germline V gene encodes CDR1 SGHKS and CDR2 YYEKEE (reference sequence). Deletions cut 4 bases from V and 5 bases from J, with 9 bases between. The CDR3 runs 12 residues. The CDR3 is CASSPTVYGYTF. The CDR3 DNA reads TGTGCCAGCAGCCCTACAGTGTATGGCTACACCTTC.

The chain joins TRBV7-9 to TRBJ1-2; D uncertain. This CDR3 comprises 14 residues. In germline, CDR1 is SEHNR, CDR2 FQNEAQ (reference sequence). Trimming shortened V by 1 base and J by 5 bases, and 11 bases separated the two germline ends. The CDR3 region has the DNA TGTGCCAGCAGCTTAGAAGTGACACAGTATGGCTACACCTTC. Its protein is CASSLEVTQYGYTF.

The gene calls are TRBV27 and TRBJ1-6; D is unclear. V was pared by 0 bases and J by 1 base, with 10 bases between. Looked up from germline, CDR1 is MNHEY and CDR2 is SMNVEV (reference sequence). This CDR3 has 17 residues. DNA of the CDR3: TGTGCCAGCAGTTTATCGGGAGTCAGTTCCTATAATTCACCCCTCCACTTT. This codes for CASSLSGVSSYNSPLHF.

This clone was seen a single time. This rearrangement joins TRBV27 to TRBJ2-5, with TRBD1 identical over 7 bases. The end of the DNA is better explained by TRBJ2-7, so the J call may be wrong. The CDR3 is 14 residues long. Germline-derived CDR1 and CDR2 are MNHEY and SMNVEV (reference sequence). The DNA of the CDR3 is TGTGCCAGCAGTCAGAGACAGGGATCCTACGAGCAGTACTTC. Encoded protein: CASSQRQGSYEQYF.

The chain joins TRBV4-3 to TRBJ1-1; D unresolved. The germline V and J ends were trimmed by 0 bases and 8 bases, with 13 bases remaining between them. This CDR3 has 14 residues. Per germline, CDR1 LGHNA and CDR2 YSLEER. CDR3 loop: CASSQDRGTEEAFF. The DNA of the CDR3 is TGCGCCAGCAGCCAAGATCGCGGCACGGAAGAAGCTTTCTTT.

This clone has just one count. The chain joins TRBV19 to TRBJ1-2; D perhaps matches TRBD1 (5 bases). The CDR3 sequence is 14 residues long. Germline CDR1 is LNHDA and CDR2 is SQIVND (reference sequence). The V end was cut by 5 bases, the J end by 3 bases, with 13 bases between. CDR3 amino acids: CASSEGEADYGYTF. As DNA, the CDR3 is TGTGCCAGTAGTGAAGGGGAGGCGGACTATGGCTACACCTTC.

The V gene is TRBV14, the J gene TRBJ2-1; 9 positions agree with TRBD2. The CDR3 sequence is 15 residues long. Germline V CDR1 and CDR2: SGHDN, FVKESK. Germline trimming cut 2 bases from V and 6 bases from J; bases unmatched to any gene: 5. The CDR3 DNA reads as TGTGCCAGCAGCCAAATAGCGGGAGTATTCAATGAGCAGTTCTTC. It encodes CASSQIAGVFNEQFF.

This clone was counted only a few times. The V and J genes are TRBV11-2 and TRBJ2-5; 8 positions match TRBD1. J lost 7 bases, V lost 1 base, and 8 bases had no gene match. In germline, CDR1 is SGHAT, CDR2 FQNNGV. The CDR3 length is 15 residues. The CDR3 nucleotides are TGTGCCAGCAGCTTAGGACAGGGGCGCGGCGGGACCCAGTACTTC. As protein: CASSLGQGRGGTQYF.

A few counts support this clone. DNA for the CDR3: TGTGCCAGCAGCCAAGGGACAGGGCCCTCCGGGAGGAATGAGCAGTTCTTC. Translating it yields CASSQGTGPSGRNEQFF. The chain has TRBV11-2 and TRBJ2-1; TRBD1 agrees at 9 bases. Germline V lookup: CDR1 SGHAT, CDR2 FQNNGV. The CDR3 contains 17 residues. J gave up 7 bases and V 5 bases, and 15 bases lay outside the gene matches.

This chain links TRBV28 with TRBJ2-1, with TRBD1 as a possible D gene (5 bases). V was clipped by 2 bases and J by 2 bases, with 13 bases between them. Per germline, CDR1 MDHEN and CDR2 SYDVKM. The CDR3 loop spans 16 amino acids. CDR3 sequence: CASSLRQGWTYNEQFF. CDR3 sequence (DNA): TGTGCCAGCAGTTTAAGGCAGGGATGGACCTACAATGAGCAGTTCTTC.

The V and J genes are TRBV11-2 and TRBJ1-6; tentative D call: TRBD1 (6 bases). CDR1 and CDR2 (germline): SGHAT, FQNNGV. V lost 6 bases and J lost 8, with 17 bases in between. CDR3 length: 15 amino acids. The DNA of the CDR3 is TGTGCCAGCAGTCCCCACAGGGTGGAGGATTCACCCCTCCACTTT. Translation: CASSPHRVEDSPLHF.

J is TRBJ1-4 and V is TRBV29-1; perhaps TRBD1 as D (6 bases). With 7 bases removed from V and 0 bases from J, the gap between germline ends came to 9 bases. The CDR3 contains 13 residues. Germline lookup yields CDR1 SQVTM and CDR2 ANQGSEA. The CDR3 loop reads CSGRTATNEKLFF. CDR3 nucleotide sequence: TGCAGCGGACGGACAGCAACTAATGAAAAACTGTTTTTT. Full variable domain (remainder filled in from reference TRBV29-1 and TRBJ1-4): SAVISQKPSRDICQRGTSLTIQCQVDSQVTMMFWYRQQPGQSLTLIATANQGSEATYESGFVIDKFPISRPNLTFSTLTVSNMSPEDSSIYLCSGRTATNEKLFFGSGTQLSVL.

The chain combines TRBV2 with TRBJ1-3; D may be TRBD1 (6 bases). Germline CDR1 reads SNHLY; CDR2 reads FYNNEI. The V gene lost 5 bases and the J gene lost 1 base, with 15 bases spanning the gap. The CDR3 is made up of 16 amino acids. Here the CDR3 DNA reads TGTGCCAGCAGTCCCGGCCTTGACAGGTCTGGAAACACCATATATTTT. It translates to CASSPGLDRSGNTIYF. The full variable domain, its missing parts supplied by reference TRBV2 and TRBJ1-3, is EPEVTQTPSHQVTQMGQEVILRCVPISNHLYFYWYRQILGQKVEFLVSFYNNEISEKSEIFDDQFSVERPDGSNFTLKIRSTKLEDSAMYFCASSPGLDRSGNTIYFGEGSWLTVV.